This T cell receptor (beta chain) was sequenced during a study of blood T cell repertoires in COVID-19 (dated by TCRdb to the early 2020s). Regarding the complete study: Collaborator samples came from the United States, Italy and Spain and covered acute and convalescent phases of COVID-19. The prospective study material was composed of cDNA or gDNA derived from T cells, B-cell-depleted T cells, or PBMCs. Subjects who had been exposed to COVID-19, were actively infected with it, or had recovered from it provided the deeply sampled blood TCRbeta repertoires that made up the dataset. A freely available public database, intended as a resource for researchers studying the immune response to SARS-CoV-2, is where the repertoires were released. The samples were drawn from two sources: the first 160 participants of the ongoing ImmuneRACE study, and 1,254 subjects contributed by 6 global collaborators. Nearly every sample came with metadata listing a de-identified subject ID, COVID-19 status, age in years and sex. Where available, HLA class I and class II types were obtained from metadata supplied by the sample provider rather than from assay-based typing.

Taken from the germline V gene, the CDR1 and CDR2 loops are MDHEN and SYDVKM. Reading from cysteine to phenylalanine, the CDR3 counts 15 amino acids. Of the read, only the CDR3 DNA is kept; its 45 bases are in frame from base 1. At the junction V is shortened by 1 base and J by 2 bases, with 9 bases in between. Summary of the overall study and its limitations: The amount of clinical and demographic metadata varied by source and participant and was provided uncurated.

Collaborating institutions collected whole blood in K2EDTA tubes following their own protocols. For TCRbeta analysis, collaborator samples were shipped as frozen whole blood, as isolated PBMCs, or as DNA extracted from either sample type. TCRbeta CDR3 regions were amplified from genomic DNA by means of the immunoSEQ Assay, a bias-controlled multiplex PCR. The authors' analysis ran thus. Nucleated cell counts per sample were estimated from amplification of reference gene primers within the assay. To quantify the absolute abundance of each unique TCRbeta CDR3 rearrangement, sequence reads were collapsed and filtered. Productive Simpson clonality was computed per sample as the square root of Simpson's diversity index over productive rearrangements. TCRdb retrieved this table from immuneACCESS and kept in-frame rearrangements only. Not all clones are present; in checked studies, unresolved V genes account for under half, and no reason is known for the remainder. That table supplies the V and J calls and clone size; D and trimming were determined from the DNA. For this sample there are approximately 74,000 clones; 60% to 80% appear just once. The ten biggest clones cover about 15% of the sample.

With regard to this clone: Its antigen has not been determined. The input lacks base qualities; no much larger clone sits a single base away.

This sequence originates from a man in his fifties or sixties with acute or convalescent COVID-19. The specimen was peripheral blood. This receptor chain uses TRBV28 and TRBJ1-3; the D gene is perhaps TRBD1, from 6 matching bases. Here the CDR3 is given as CASSLSAGAGNTIYF. The bases are TGTGCCAGCAGTTTATCGGCAGGGGCTGGAAACACCATATATTTT.